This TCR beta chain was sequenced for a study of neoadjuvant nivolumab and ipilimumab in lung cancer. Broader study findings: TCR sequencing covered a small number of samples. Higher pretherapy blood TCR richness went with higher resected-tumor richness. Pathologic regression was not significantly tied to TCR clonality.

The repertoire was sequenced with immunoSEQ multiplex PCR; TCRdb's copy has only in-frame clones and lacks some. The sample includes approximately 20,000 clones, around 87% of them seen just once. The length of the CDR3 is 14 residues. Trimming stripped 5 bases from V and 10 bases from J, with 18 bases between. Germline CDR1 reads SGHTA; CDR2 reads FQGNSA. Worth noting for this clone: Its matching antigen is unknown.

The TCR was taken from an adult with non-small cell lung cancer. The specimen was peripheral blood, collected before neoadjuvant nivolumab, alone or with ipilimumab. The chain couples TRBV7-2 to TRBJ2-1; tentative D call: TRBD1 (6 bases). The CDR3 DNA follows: TGTGCCAGCAGCGTGACAGGTTCGGCAGGGGAGCAGTTCTTC. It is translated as CASSVTGSAGEQFF.